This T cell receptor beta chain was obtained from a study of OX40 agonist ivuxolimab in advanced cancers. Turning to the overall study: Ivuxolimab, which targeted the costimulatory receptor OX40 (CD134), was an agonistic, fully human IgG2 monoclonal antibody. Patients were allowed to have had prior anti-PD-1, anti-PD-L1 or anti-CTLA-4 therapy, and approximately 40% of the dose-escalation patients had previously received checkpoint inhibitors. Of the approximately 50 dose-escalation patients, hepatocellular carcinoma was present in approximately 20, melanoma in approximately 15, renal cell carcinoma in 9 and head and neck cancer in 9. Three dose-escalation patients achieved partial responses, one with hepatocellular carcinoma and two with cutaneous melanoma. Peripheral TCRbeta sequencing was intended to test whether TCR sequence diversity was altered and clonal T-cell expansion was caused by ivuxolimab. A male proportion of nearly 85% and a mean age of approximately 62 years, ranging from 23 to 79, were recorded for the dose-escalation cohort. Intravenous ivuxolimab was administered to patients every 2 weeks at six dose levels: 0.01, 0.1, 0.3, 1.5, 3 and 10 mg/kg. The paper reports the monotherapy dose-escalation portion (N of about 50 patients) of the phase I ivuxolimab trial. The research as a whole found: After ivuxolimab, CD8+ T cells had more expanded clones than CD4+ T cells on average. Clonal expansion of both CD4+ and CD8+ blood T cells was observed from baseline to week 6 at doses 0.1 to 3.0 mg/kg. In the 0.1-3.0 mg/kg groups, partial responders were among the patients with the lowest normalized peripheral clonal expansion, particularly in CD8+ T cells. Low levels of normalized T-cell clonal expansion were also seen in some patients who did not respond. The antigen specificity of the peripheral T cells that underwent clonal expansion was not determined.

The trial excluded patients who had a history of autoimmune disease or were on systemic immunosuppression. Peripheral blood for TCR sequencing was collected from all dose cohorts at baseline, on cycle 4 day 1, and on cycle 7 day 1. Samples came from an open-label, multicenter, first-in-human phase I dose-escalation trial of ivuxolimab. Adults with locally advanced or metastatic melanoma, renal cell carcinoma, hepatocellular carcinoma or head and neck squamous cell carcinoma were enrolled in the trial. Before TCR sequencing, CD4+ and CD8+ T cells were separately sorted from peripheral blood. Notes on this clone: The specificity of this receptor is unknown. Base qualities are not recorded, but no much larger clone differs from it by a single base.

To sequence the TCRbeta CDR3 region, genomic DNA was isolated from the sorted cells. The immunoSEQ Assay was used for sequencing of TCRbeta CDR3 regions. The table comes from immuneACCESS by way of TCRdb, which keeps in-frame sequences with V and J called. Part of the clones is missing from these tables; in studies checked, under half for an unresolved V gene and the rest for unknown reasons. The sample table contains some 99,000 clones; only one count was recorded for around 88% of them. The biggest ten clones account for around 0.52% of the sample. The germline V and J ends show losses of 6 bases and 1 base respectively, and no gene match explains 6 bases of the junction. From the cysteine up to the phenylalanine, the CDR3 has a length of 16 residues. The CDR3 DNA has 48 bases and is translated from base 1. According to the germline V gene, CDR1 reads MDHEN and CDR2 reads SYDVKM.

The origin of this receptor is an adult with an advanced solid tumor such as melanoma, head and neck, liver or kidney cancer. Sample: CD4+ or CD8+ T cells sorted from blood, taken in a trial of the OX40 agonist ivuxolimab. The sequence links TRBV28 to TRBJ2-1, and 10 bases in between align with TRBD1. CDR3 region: CASRGPGQGSYNEQFF. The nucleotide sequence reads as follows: TGTGCCAGCAGGGGACCGGGACAGGGGTCCTACAATGAGCAGTTCTTC.